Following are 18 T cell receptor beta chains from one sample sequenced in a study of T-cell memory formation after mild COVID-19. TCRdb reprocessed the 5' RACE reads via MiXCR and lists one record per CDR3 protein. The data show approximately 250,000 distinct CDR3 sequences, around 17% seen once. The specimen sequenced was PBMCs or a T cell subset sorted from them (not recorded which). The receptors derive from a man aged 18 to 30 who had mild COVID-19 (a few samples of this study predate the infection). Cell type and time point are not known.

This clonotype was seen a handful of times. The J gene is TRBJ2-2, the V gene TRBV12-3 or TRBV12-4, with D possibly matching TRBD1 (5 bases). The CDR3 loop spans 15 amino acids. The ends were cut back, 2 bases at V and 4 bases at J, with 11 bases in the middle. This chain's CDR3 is CASSLWGRVTGELFF. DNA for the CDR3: TGTGCCAGCAGTTTATGGGGCAGGGTCACCGGGGAGCTGTTTTTT.

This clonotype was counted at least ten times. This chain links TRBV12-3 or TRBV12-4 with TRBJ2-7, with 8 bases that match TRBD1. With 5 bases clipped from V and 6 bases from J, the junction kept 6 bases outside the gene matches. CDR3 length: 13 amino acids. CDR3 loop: CASSRGQGREQYV. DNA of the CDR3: TGTGCCAGCAGTCGAGGACAGGGACGCGAGCAGTACGTC.

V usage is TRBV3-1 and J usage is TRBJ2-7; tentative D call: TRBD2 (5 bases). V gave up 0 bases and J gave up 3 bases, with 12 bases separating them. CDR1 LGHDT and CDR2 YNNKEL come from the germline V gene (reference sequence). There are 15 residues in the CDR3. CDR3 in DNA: TGTGCCAGCAGCCAAGAAGGCGGACTCGGCTACGAGCAGTACTTC. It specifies CASSQEGGLGYEQYF.

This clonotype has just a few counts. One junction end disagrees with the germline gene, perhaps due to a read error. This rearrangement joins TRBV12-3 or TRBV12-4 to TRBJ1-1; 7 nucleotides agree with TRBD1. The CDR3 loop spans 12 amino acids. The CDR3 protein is CVGGGVNTEAFF. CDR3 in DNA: TGCGTGGGAGGGGGCGTGAACACTGAAGCTTTCTTT.

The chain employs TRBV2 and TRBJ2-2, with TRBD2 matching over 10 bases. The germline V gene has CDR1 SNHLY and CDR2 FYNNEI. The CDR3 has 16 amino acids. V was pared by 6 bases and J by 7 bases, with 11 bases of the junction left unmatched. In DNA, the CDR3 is TGTGCCAGCAGCCTCCTTAGCGGGGGGTTCAGCGGGGAGCTGTTTTTT. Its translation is CASSLLSGGFSGELFF.

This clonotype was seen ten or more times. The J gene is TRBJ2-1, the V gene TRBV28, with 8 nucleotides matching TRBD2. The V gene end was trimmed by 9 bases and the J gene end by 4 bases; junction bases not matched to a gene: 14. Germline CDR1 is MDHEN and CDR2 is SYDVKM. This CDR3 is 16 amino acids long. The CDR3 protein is CASTGTRSALYNEQFF. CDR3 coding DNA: TGTGCCAGTACCGGGACTAGGAGTGCCCTATACAATGAGCAGTTCTTC.

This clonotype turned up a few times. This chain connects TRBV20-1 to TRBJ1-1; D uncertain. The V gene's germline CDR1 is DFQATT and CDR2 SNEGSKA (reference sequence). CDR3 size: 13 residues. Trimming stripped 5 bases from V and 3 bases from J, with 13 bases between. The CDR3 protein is CSALGQADTEAFF. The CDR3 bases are TGCAGTGCTTTAGGCCAGGCGGACACTGAAGCTTTCTTT.

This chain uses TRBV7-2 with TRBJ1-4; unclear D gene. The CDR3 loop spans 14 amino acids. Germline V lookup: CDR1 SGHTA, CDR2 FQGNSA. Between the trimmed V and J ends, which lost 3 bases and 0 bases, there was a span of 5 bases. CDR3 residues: CASSFGATNEKLFF. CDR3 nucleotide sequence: TGTGCCAGCAGCTTCGGTGCAACTAATGAAAAACTGTTTTTT.

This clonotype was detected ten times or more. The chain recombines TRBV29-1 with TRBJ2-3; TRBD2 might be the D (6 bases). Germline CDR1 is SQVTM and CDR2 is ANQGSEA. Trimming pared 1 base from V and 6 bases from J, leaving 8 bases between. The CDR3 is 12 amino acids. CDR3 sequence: CSVEVSGDTQYF. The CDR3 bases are TGCAGCGTTGAAGTGAGCGGGGATACGCAGTATTTT.

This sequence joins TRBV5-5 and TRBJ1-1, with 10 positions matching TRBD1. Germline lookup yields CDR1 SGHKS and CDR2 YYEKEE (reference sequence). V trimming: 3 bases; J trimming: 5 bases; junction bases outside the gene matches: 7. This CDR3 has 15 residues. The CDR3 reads CASSSPTGGRTEAFF. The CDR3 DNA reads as TGTGCCAGCAGCTCGCCGACAGGGGGCCGGACTGAAGCTTTCTTT.

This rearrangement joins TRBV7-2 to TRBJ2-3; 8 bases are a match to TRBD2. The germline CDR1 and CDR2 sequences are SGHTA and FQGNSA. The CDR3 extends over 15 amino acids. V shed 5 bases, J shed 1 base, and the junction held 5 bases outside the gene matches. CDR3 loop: CASSTRGAGTDTQYF. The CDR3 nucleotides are TGTGCCAGCAGCACGCGGGGGGCAGGCACAGATACGCAGTATTTT.

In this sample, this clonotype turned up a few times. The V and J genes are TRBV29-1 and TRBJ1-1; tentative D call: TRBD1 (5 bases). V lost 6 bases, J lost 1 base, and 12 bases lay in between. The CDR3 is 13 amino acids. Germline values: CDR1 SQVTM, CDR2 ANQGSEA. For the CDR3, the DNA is TGCAGCGTCGCATCGACAGAGAACACTGAAGCTTTCTTT. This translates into CSVASTENTEAFF.

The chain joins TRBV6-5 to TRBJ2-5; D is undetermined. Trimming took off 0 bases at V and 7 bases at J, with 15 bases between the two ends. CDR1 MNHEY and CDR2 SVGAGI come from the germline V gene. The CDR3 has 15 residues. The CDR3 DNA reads TGTGCCAGCAGTTACTCGAAAGTGGGATCGGGGACCCAGTACTTC. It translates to CASSYSKVGSGTQYF.

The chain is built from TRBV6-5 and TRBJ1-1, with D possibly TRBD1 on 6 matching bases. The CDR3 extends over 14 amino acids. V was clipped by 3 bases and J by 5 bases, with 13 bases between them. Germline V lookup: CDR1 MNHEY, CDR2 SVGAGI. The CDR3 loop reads CASSYRQGRTEAFF. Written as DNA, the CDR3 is TGTGCCAGCAGTTATCGGCAGGGGAGGACTGAAGCTTTCTTT.

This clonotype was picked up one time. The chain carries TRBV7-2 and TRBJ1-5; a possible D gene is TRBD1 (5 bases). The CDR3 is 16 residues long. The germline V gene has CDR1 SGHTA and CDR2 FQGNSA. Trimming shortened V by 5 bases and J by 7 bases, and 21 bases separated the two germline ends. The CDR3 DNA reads TGTGCCAGCAGCGAGCGCCCGGGGCACTCCGGGCAGCCCCAGCATTTT. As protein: CASSERPGHSGQPQHF.

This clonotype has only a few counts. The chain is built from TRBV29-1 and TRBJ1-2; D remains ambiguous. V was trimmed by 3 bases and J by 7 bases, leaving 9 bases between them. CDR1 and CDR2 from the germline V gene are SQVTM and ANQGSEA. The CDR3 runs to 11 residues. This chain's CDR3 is CSVDSGVGYTF. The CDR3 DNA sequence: TGCAGCGTTGATTCGGGAGTTGGCTACACCTTC.

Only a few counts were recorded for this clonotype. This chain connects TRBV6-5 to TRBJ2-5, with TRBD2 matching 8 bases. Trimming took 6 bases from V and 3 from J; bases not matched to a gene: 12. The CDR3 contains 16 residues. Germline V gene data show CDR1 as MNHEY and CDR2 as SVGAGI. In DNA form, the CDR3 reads TGTGCCAGCAGCCGCACCCGGGGGGGAGGTAAAGAGACCCAGTACTTC. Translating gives CASSRTRGGGKETQYF.

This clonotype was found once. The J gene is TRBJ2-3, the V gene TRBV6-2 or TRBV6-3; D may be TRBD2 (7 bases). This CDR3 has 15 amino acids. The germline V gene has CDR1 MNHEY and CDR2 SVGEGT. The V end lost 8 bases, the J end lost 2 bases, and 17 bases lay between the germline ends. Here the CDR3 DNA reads TGTGCCAGCGTCCGGGGGGCAAGGACCACAGATACGCAGTATTTT. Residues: CASVRGARTTDTQYF.